Below, one T cell receptor beta chain is given with its context. Its antigen is unidentified. V lost 5 bases and J lost 2; bases outside the gene matches: 7. The CDR3 runs to 15 residues. The data derive from a study of human T cells and chemical hapten exposure. Study-wide points: Relative to control repertoires, expanded TCRs gave rise to significantly more large CDR3 similarity clusters.

Unique molecular identifiers were affixed to discrete cDNA molecules within the library. TCRdb re-called the RACE reads through MiXCR, storing one row per CDR3 protein. Of a few hundred thousand distinct CDR3 sequences listed, roughly 6.3% were seen once; the top ten hold about 5%. Stated time point: patch test 2, 6 weeks after DPC sensitization. As to treatment: therapeutic diphenylcyclopropenone sensitization with weekly scalp DPC. Investigators collected blood before applying each patch test. Alopecia patients deemed DPC-suitable, aged 18 to 70, excluding pregnancy. Sample: whole blood, taken in connection with sensitization to the hapten diphenylcyclopropenone (DPC). J is TRBJ1-2 and V is TRBV12-3 or TRBV12-4, with 8 positions matching TRBD1. The clonotype comes from a woman aged 18-29 years with alopecia areata. Some clones in this sample may be carry-over from other donors' samples. CDR3 bases: TGTGCCAGCAGTCCTAGACAGGGGCAGAACTATGGCTACACCTTC. Its translation is CASSPRQGQNYGYTF.